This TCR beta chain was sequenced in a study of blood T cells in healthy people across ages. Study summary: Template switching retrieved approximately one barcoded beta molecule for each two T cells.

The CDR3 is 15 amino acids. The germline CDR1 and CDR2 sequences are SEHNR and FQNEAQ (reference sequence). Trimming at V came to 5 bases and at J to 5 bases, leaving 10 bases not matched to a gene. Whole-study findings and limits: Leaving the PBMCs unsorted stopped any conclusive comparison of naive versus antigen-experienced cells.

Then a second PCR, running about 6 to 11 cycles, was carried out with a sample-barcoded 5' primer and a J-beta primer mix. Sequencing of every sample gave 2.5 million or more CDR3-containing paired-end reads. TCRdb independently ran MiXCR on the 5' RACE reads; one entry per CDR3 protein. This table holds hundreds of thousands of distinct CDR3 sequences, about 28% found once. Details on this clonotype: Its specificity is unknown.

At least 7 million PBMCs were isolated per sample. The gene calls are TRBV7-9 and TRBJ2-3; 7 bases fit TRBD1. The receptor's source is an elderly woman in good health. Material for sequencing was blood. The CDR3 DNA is TGTGCCAGCAGCCAAGGGGGCAGTCCAGGAGATACGCAGTATTTT. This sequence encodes CASSQGGSPGDTQYF.